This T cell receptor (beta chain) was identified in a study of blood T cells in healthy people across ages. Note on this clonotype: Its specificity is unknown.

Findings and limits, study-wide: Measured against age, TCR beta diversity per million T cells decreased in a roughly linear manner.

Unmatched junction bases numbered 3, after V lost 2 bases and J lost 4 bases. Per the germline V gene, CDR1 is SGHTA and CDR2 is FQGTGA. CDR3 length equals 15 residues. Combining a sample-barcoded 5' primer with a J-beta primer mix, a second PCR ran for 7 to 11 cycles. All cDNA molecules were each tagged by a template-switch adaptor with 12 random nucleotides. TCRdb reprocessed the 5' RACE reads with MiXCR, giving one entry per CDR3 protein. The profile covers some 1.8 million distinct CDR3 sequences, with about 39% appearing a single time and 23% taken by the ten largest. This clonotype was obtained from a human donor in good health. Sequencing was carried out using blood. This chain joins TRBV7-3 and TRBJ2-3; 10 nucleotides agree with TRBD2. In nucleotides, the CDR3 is TGTGCCAGCAGCTTACTAGCGGGGGATGCAGATACGCAGTATTTT. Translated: CASSLLAGDADTQYF.